The 27 T cell receptor beta chains listed next were all sequenced from one sample in a study of CD8+ T cells in alopecia areata. The authors extracted RNA and reverse transcribed it into cDNA as the sequencing template. This table comes from immunoSEQ multiplex PCR, and its TCRdb copy is limited to in-frame clones, with some not included. In the table there are 200,000 to 250,000 clones, approximately 61% of which are singletons. This specimen consisted of CD4+ T cells sorted from blood, obtained at week 0. The receptors originated from a human donor with alopecia areata.

This clone appeared a single time. The chain carries TRBV29-1 and TRBJ2-3, with TRBD1 matching 10 bases. The CDR3 extends over 14 amino acids. Germline V lookup: CDR1 SQVTM, CDR2 ANQGSEA. After removal of 5 bases from V and 1 base from J, the junction contained 3 bases not matched to a gene. The CDR3 region has the DNA TGCAGCGTTTGGGACAGGGGCGGCACAGATACGCAGTATTTT. Translated, it gives CSVWDRGGTDTQYF.

The chain employs TRBV25-1 and TRBJ2-5; D unresolved. This CDR3 has 15 amino acids. V lost 2 bases and J 5 bases, leaving 15 bases between the germline ends. Germline CDR1 reads MGHDK; CDR2 reads SYGVNS. In DNA, the CDR3 is TGTGCCAGCAGTGAAATAGACAAGACGTCTGAGACCCAGTACTTC. Amino acid sequence: CASSEIDKTSETQYF.

This chain links TRBV29-1 with TRBJ2-7; 7 bases fit TRBD2. CDR1 is SQVTM, CDR2 ANQGSEA, per germline. This CDR3 has 14 amino acids. The ends lost 3 bases at V and 0 bases at J; junction bases unmatched: 5. The CDR3 bases are TGCAGCGTTGAGGTTAGCGGGCACTCCTACGAGCAGTACTTC. Protein sequence: CSVEVSGHSYEQYF.

The chain is built from TRBV6-5 and TRBJ2-6; 8 bases match TRBD1. Germline V gene data show CDR1 as MNHEY and CDR2 as SVGAGI. The CDR3 has 15 amino acids. V gave up 5 bases and J gave up 2 bases; unmatched junction bases: 2. The CDR3 spells CASSQQGAGANVLTF. In DNA, the CDR3 is TGTGCCAGCAGTCAACAGGGGGCTGGGGCCAACGTCCTGACTTTC.

The rearrangement uses TRBV4-1 and TRBJ2-5; D is possibly TRBD1 or TRBD2 (5 bases each). The CDR3 runs 18 residues. Germline V gives CDR1 MGHRA, CDR2 YSYEKL. V was cut by 1 base and J by 2 bases, with 20 bases left in between. The CDR3: CASSQGGNSWNTQETQYF. CDR3 nucleotide sequence: TGCGCCAGCAGCCAAGGGGGGAACAGCTGGAATACGCAAGAGACCCAGTACTTC.

This chain uses TRBV4-2 with TRBJ1-6; weak D call: TRBD1 (5 bases). Trimming stripped 0 bases from V and 8 bases from J, with 11 bases between. This CDR3 region has 15 residues. Germline V gene sequence: CDR1 LGHNA, CDR2 YNFKEQ. CDR3 sequence: CASSQDRGGYSPLHF. CDR3 coding DNA: TGTGCCAGCAGCCAAGATCGGGGCGGGTATTCACCCCTCCACTTT.

A few counts support this clone. The V call is TRBV6-6, the J call TRBJ2-3, with a possible D match to TRBD2 (5 bases). Germline values: CDR1 MNHNY, CDR2 SVGAGI (reference sequence). The CDR3 length is 14 residues. V gave up 8 bases and J gave up 7 bases, with 19 bases separating them. In nucleotides, the CDR3 is TGTGCCAGCTTCAGTTCTAGCTCCGGGAATACGCAGTATTTT. It translates to CASFSSSSGNTQYF.

This rearrangement joins TRBV30 to TRBJ2-1, with D perhaps TRBD2 (5 bases). The CDR3 is made up of 13 amino acids. Trimming cost V 8 bases and J 0 bases, with 11 bases left between them. CDR1 is GTSNPN and CDR2 is SVGIG in the germline V gene (reference sequence). CDR3 loop: CAGEQHSYNEQFF. The CDR3 DNA reads as TGTGCCGGGGAGCAACACTCCTACAATGAGCAGTTCTTC.

The chain has TRBV29-1 and TRBJ1-1; D call uncertain. Trimming took 1 base from V and 0 from J, leaving 12 bases between them. Germline assignment: CDR1 SQVTM and CDR2 ANQGSEA. This CDR3 has 15 residues. The CDR3 here is CSVEVPGQLNTEAFF. The DNA of the CDR3 is TGCAGCGTTGAAGTTCCGGGCCAGTTGAACACTGAAGCTTTCTTT.

The gene calls are TRBV9 and TRBJ2-3; TRBD1 might be the D (5 bases). The V end was cut by 0 bases, the J end by 2 bases, with 10 bases between. The CDR3 is 15 residues long. The germline CDR1 and CDR2 sequences are SGDLS and YYNGEE. The CDR3 bases are TGTGCCAGCAGCGTAGGGGGCCCCTACACAGATACGCAGTATTTT. It codes for CASSVGGPYTDTQYF.

The chain links TRBV30 to TRBJ2-4; 9 bases align to TRBD1. CDR1 is GTSNPN, CDR2 SVGIG, per germline (reference sequence). The CDR3 length is 14 residues. J was trimmed by 6 bases and V by 1 base; bases with no gene match: 4. The CDR3 coding sequence is TGTGCCTGGAGTGGGACAGGGGTAGGAAACATTCAGTACTTC. Its protein product is CAWSGTGVGNIQYF.

V gene TRBV6-6 combines with J gene TRBJ2-7, with a tentative D call TRBD2 (5 bases). V was shortened by 5 bases and J by 4 bases, with 6 bases between the two germline ends. Germline CDR1 MNHNY, CDR2 SVGAGI (reference sequence). CDR3 length equals 11 residues. CDR3 nucleotide sequence: TGTGCCAGCAGTGGACTTTACGAGCAGTACTTC. Residues: CASSGLYEQYF.

The chain joins TRBV18 to TRBJ2-1; 7 bases match TRBD2. The CDR3 extends over 15 amino acids. The germline gives CDR1 KGHSH, CDR2 LQKENI. V was pared by 2 bases and J by 5 bases, with 6 bases of the junction left unmatched. In DNA form, the CDR3 reads TGTGCCAGCTCACCAGGCCTAGCGGCAAACAATGAGCAGTTCTTC. It encodes CASSPGLAANNEQFF. Based on the CDR3 plus reference TRBV18 and TRBJ2-1, the full variable domain is NAGVMQNPRHLVRRRGQEARLRCSPMKGHSHVYWYRQLPEEGLKFMVYLQKENIIDESGMPKERFSAEFPKEGPSILRIQQVVRGDSAAYFCASSPGLAANNEQFFGPGTRLTVL.

The V call is TRBV7-3, the J call TRBJ2-2; TRBD1 is a possible D gene (6 bases). Trimming left V 5 bases short and J 2 bases short, with 12 bases between. Per the germline V gene, CDR1 is SGHTA and CDR2 is FQGTGA. CDR3 length: 15 residues. CDR3 loop: CASSPSRGNTGELFF. In nucleotides, the CDR3 is TGTGCCAGCAGCCCCAGCAGGGGAAACACCGGGGAGCTGTTTTTT.

Only a few counts were recorded for this clone. The sample carries other DNA sequences with the same CDR3. This chain links TRBV29-1 with TRBJ1-1, with D possibly matching TRBD1 (5 bases). Germline V lookup: CDR1 SQVTM, CDR2 ANQGSEA. Between the trimmed V and J ends, which lost 6 bases and 0 bases, there was a span of 11 bases. The length of the CDR3 is 13 residues. CDR3: CSVEGRMNTEAFF. DNA for the CDR3: TGCAGCGTCGAGGGACGGATGAACACTGAAGCTTTCTTT.

The chain couples TRBV7-9 to TRBJ1-3; D call uncertain. The CDR3 totals 17 residues. The V gene lost 1 base and the J gene lost 2 bases, with 15 bases spanning the gap. The germline V gene has CDR1 SEHNR and CDR2 FQNEAQ (reference sequence). This CDR3 reads CASSLGYTSSPGNTIYF. CDR3 bases: TGTGCCAGCAGCTTAGGTTACACGAGTAGTCCTGGAAACACCATATATTTT.

V is TRBV25-1 and J is TRBJ2-3; 10 bases align to TRBD2. The germline V gene encodes CDR1 MGHDK and CDR2 SYGVNS. Trimming took 2 bases from V and 5 from J; bases not matched to a gene: 10. The CDR3 runs to 17 residues. CDR3 sequence: CASSEGSLAGDGDTQYF. CDR3 DNA sequence: TGTGCCAGCAGTGAAGGGTCTCTAGCGGGGGATGGAGATACGCAGTATTTT.

The sample holds a few counts of this clone. V and J are TRBV29-1 and TRBJ2-2, with D unresolved. Germline V gives CDR1 SQVTM, CDR2 ANQGSEA. This CDR3 comprises 13 residues. Trimming took 4 bases from V and 1 from J, leaving 7 bases between them. CDR3 DNA sequence: TGCAGCGTTGGCCGGCAGAACACCGGGGAGCTGTTTTTT. Residues: CSVGRQNTGELFF.

This chain uses TRBV15 with TRBJ2-7; D perhaps matches TRBD1 (6 bases). CDR1 is LNHNV, CDR2 YYDKDF, per germline (reference sequence). The V and J ends lost 3 bases and 7 bases respectively, with 16 bases between them. The CDR3 is made up of 14 amino acids. Written as DNA, the CDR3 is TGTGCCACCAGCAGGAAAGAACAGGGAAGAGAGCAGTACTTC. Protein product: CATSRKEQGREQYF.

CDR3 in amino acids: CASTPWLFNYNEQFF. The CDR3 DNA follows: TGCGCCAGCACCCCGTGGCTTTTCAACTACAATGAGCAGTTCTTC. The genes are TRBV4-1 and TRBJ2-1; no clear D. V was trimmed by 7 bases and J by 3 bases, leaving 16 bases between them. CDR1 and CDR2 from the germline V gene are MGHRA and YSYEKL. The CDR3 is made up of 15 amino acids.

This clone was counted a single time. The chain combines TRBV25-1 with TRBJ2-1, with D hard to call. The CDR3 length is 14 residues. Trimming took off 1 base at V and 2 bases at J, with 6 bases between the two ends. The germline CDR1 and CDR2 sequences are MGHDK and SYGVNS. Written as DNA, the CDR3 is TGTGCCAGCAGTGAATCAAGGGCCTACAATGAGCAGTTCTTC. This sequence encodes CASSESRAYNEQFF.

The chain combines TRBV15 with TRBJ1-1, with 7 bases aligning to TRBD1. The CDR3 extends over 16 amino acids. Germline CDR1 LNHNV, CDR2 YYDKDF (reference sequence). Trimming cost V 1 base and J 5 bases; bases outside gene matches: 10. CDR3 nucleotides: TGTGCCACCAGCAGAGGTGGATCCCAGACAGGGACTGAAGCTTTCTTT. This encodes CATSRGGSQTGTEAFF.

This chain links TRBV29-1 with TRBJ1-3; weak D call: TRBD1 (6 bases). The CDR3 has 14 residues. The V end was cut by 6 bases, the J end by 0 bases, with 12 bases between. Per germline, CDR1 SQVTM and CDR2 ANQGSEA. CDR3 region: CSVDRLSSGNTIYF. The CDR3 nucleotides are TGCAGCGTCGACAGGCTCTCCTCTGGAAACACCATATATTTT.

V usage is TRBV30 and J usage is TRBJ1-2; D unresolved. Germline lookup yields CDR1 GTSNPN and CDR2 SVGIG (reference sequence). V shed 5 bases and J shed 8 bases, with 18 bases lying between them. This CDR3 has 13 residues. The CDR3 DNA sequence: TGTGCCTGGTATACAGAGGCCCGGGGAGGCTACACCTTC. Translated: CAWYTEARGGYTF. Together with reference TRBV30 and TRBJ1-2, the CDR3 gives the full variable domain: SQTIHQWPATLVQPVGSPLSLECTVEGTSNPNLYWYRQAAGRGLQLLFYSVGIGQISSEVPQNLSASRPQDRQFILSSKKLLLSDSGFYLCAWYTEARGGYTFGSGTRLTVV.

This chain links TRBV30 with TRBJ1-2, with D perhaps matching TRBD1 (5 bases). The CDR3 runs 14 residues. CDR1 is GTSNPN, CDR2 SVGIG, per germline (reference sequence). Trimming took 2 bases from V and 8 from J, leaving 18 bases between them. The CDR3 coding sequence is TGTGCCTGGAGTCCGGACGGGGCTTATGGAGGCTACACCTTC. It is translated as CAWSPDGAYGGYTF.

This clone has more than one count but fewer than ten. Other DNA variants within this sample encode the same CDR3. The V gene is TRBV4-2, the J gene TRBJ1-2; D is possibly TRBD1 (5 bases). V was pared by 1 base and J by 8 bases, with 8 bases between. Germline V gene data show CDR1 as LGHNA and CDR2 as YNFKEQ. The CDR3 is 12 residues long. In DNA form, the CDR3 reads TGTGCCAGCAGCCAAGGAGGGGACGGCTACACCTTC. Encoded protein: CASSQGGDGYTF.

Of note for this clone: An end of the junction differs from the germline gene, which may be a read error. The CDR3 region is CASSAPGLPSSF. CDR3 sequence (DNA): TGTGCCAGCAGCGCGCCAGGGCTGCCGTCGTCTTTT. The chain carries TRBV7-2 and TRBJ1-4; D may be TRBD1 (5 bases). The CDR3 is 12 amino acids. CDR1 SGHTA and CDR2 FQGNSA come from the germline V gene. The full variable domain, rest sourced from reference TRBV7-2 and TRBJ1-4, is GAGVSQSPSNKVTEKGKDVELRCDPISGHTALYWYRQSLGQGLEFLIYFQGNSAPDKSGLPSDRFSAERTGGSVSTLTIQRTQQEDSAVYLCASSAPGLPSSFGSGTQLSVL.